Each of the 29 T cell receptor beta chains below was sequenced from the same sample in a study of regulatory T cells in long-lasting Graves disease. Arm-PCR of CDR3 regions and iRepertoire HTBI primers were the basis on which TCR beta libraries were built. TCRdb analysed the multiplex PCR reads with MiXCR anew, one entry per CDR3 protein. The sample has 400,000 to 500,000 distinct CDR3 sequences, 20% to 25% seen once. Time point here: persistent/refractory GD, antithyroid drugs over 5 years with positive TRAb. PBMC-extracted RNA yielded the TCR library. The sequencing used peripheral blood mononuclear cells (PBMCs), collected when the disease was refractory, from a patient treated with antithyroid drugs. The receptors here all came from a female donor with Graves disease.

This chain connects TRBV29-1 to TRBJ1-1; D unclear. Germline V gives CDR1 SQVTM, CDR2 ANQGSEA. The CDR3 has 13 amino acids. Trimming took 5 bases from V and 1 from J, leaving 11 bases between them. The CDR3, as DNA: TGCAGCGTTCTGACCGGCCCGAACACTGAAGCTTTCTTT. It yields the protein CSVLTGPNTEAFF.

This clonotype was observed many times. This sequence joins TRBV28 and TRBJ2-7; D gene unclear. The CDR3 contains 14 residues. V was clipped by 2 bases and J by 5 bases, with 13 bases between them. CDR1 is MDHEN and CDR2 is SYDVKM in the germline V gene. This chain's CDR3 is CASSLHSGFNEQYF. The DNA for the CDR3 is TGTGCCAGCAGTTTACATTCGGGTTTTAACGAGCAGTACTTC.

This clonotype came up a few times. The J gene is TRBJ2-5, the V gene TRBV5-1; D is perhaps TRBD2 (7 bases). The CDR3 spans 15 residues. Germline loops: CDR1 SGHRS, CDR2 YFSETQ. Deletions cut 2 bases from V and 4 bases from J, with 15 bases between. DNA of the CDR3: TGCGCCAGCAGCTTCCGGGGGGCTTTTCGAGAGACCCAGTACTTC. Translation gives CASSFRGAFRETQYF.

This clonotype has a count of ten or more. This chain links TRBV6-5 with TRBJ2-2; D perhaps matches TRBD2 (5 bases). Germline CDR1 and CDR2: MNHEY and SVGAGI. CDR3 length: 16 amino acids. V dropped 0 bases and J dropped 2 bases, with 10 bases sitting between them. The CDR3 loop is CASSYSATTNTGELFF. DNA for the CDR3: TGTGCCAGCAGTTACTCGGCGACTACTAACACCGGGGAGCTGTTTTTT.

This rearrangement joins TRBV5-1 to TRBJ2-2; 8 bases are a match to TRBD2. V trimming: 4 bases; J trimming: 5 bases; junction bases outside the gene matches: 4. The CDR3 contains 14 residues. The germline gives CDR1 SGHRS, CDR2 YFSETQ. For the CDR3, the DNA is TGCGCCAGCAGCCAAACGGGAGGGACCGGGGAGCTGTTTTTT. Translated, it gives CASSQTGGTGELFF.

The rearrangement uses TRBV24-1 and TRBJ2-3; 9 positions match TRBD1. The CDR3 spans 15 residues. Losses at the gene ends were 1 base for V and 3 bases for J; bases not matched to a gene: 1. Germline V gene lookup returns CDR1 KGHDR and CDR2 SFDVKD. The CDR3 nucleotides are TGTGCCACCAGTGATTTCGGACAGGGGACAGATACGCAGTATTTT. This encodes CATSDFGQGTDTQYF.

At least ten counts were recorded for this clonotype. This chain uses TRBV12-5 with TRBJ2-7; D gene ambiguous. The V gene lost 6 bases and the J gene lost 4 bases, with 10 bases spanning the gap. This CDR3 has 12 residues. CDR1 is LGHNT and CDR2 is FRNRAP in the germline V gene. CDR3 residues: CASGPHAYEQYF. In DNA form, the CDR3 reads TGTGCTAGTGGCCCTCACGCTTACGAGCAGTACTTC.

This clonotype was picked up a small number of times. The chain carries TRBV12-3 or TRBV12-4 and TRBJ2-4; a possible D gene is TRBD1 (6 bases). V lost 6 bases and J lost 0, with 15 bases in between. The CDR3 has 16 amino acids. Here the CDR3 DNA reads TGTGCCAGCAGACCGGACAGCGCGCTAGCCAAAAACATTCAGTACTTC. Amino acid sequence: CASRPDSALAKNIQYF.

The chain joins TRBV6-2 or TRBV6-3 to TRBJ2-2; possibly TRBD1 for D (6 bases). The CDR3 totals 16 residues. Trimming cost V 2 bases and J 0 bases, with 10 bases left between them. CDR1 and CDR2 (germline): MNHEY, SVGEGT. DNA of the CDR3: TGTGCCAGCAGTTACAGTGGGGGCGCGAACACCGGGGAGCTGTTTTTT. Amino acids: CASSYSGGANTGELFF.

This clonotype was seen repeatedly, ten times or more. The J gene is TRBJ2-5, the V gene TRBV24-1; 9 nucleotides line up with TRBD2. This CDR3 comprises 15 residues. In germline, CDR1 is KGHDR, CDR2 SFDVKD. V shed 1 base, J shed 4 bases, and the junction held 3 bases outside the gene matches. The CDR3 loop reads CATSDLAGGGETQYF. The CDR3 bases are TGTGCCACCAGTGATTTAGCGGGAGGAGGAGAGACCCAGTACTTC.

This clonotype has just one count. This sequence joins TRBV25-1 and TRBJ2-1; D is unclear. V was cut by 2 bases and J by 8 bases, with 7 bases left in between. The CDR3 runs 12 residues. CDR1 MGHDK and CDR2 SYGVNS come from the germline V gene. The CDR3 sequence: CASSEGSDEQFF. The CDR3 nucleotides read TGTGCCAGCAGTGAAGGATCGGATGAGCAGTTCTTC. Full variable domain (rest looked up from reference TRBV25-1 and TRBJ2-1): EADIYQTPRYLVIGTGKKITLECSQTMGHDKMYWYQQDPGMELHLIHYSYGVNSTEKGDLSSESTVSRIRTEHFPLTLESARPSHTSQYLCASSEGSDEQFFGPGTRLTVL.

This CDR3 is CASQRGGDTEAFF. The CDR3 nucleotides read TGTGCCAGCCAGCGGGGTGGGGACACTGAAGCTTTCTTT. The chain combines TRBV11-2 with TRBJ1-1, with no clear D. Germline CDR1 reads SGHAT; CDR2 reads FQNNGV. The CDR3 contains 13 residues. V was cut by 8 bases and J by 3 bases, with 13 bases left in between.

The J gene is TRBJ2-1, the V gene TRBV20-1; TRBD2 is a possible D gene (6 bases). Trimming removed 4 bases from V and 0 bases from J, with 19 bases in between. Germline CDR1 DFQATT, CDR2 SNEGSKA (reference sequence). The CDR3 consists of 17 residues. The CDR3 spells CSATGGGDRSSYNEQFF. DNA for the CDR3: TGCAGTGCTACCGGTGGAGGGGATCGTAGCTCCTACAATGAGCAGTTCTTC.

In the case of this clonotype: A clone one base away is much larger, so this may be a read error. The rearrangement joins TRBV6-1 to TRBJ2-7; D ambiguous. This CDR3 comprises 13 residues. Germline values: CDR1 MNHNS, CDR2 SASEGT. Trimming cost V 6 bases and J 2 bases, with 11 bases left between them. Written as DNA, the CDR3 is TGTGCCAGCAGGCGAGATGGCCCCTACGAGCAGTACTTC. Protein product: CASRRDGPYEQYF.

This clonotype was seen repeatedly, ten times or more. The rearrangement uses TRBV25-1 and TRBJ1-1; D call uncertain. There are 15 residues in the CDR3. The germline V and J ends were trimmed by 1 base and 1 base, with 10 bases remaining between them. Per the germline V gene, CDR1 is MGHDK and CDR2 is SYGVNS. CDR3 DNA sequence: TGTGCCAGCAGTGAATTAGACGTAAGGAACACTGAAGCTTTCTTT. Translation: CASSELDVRNTEAFF.

This clonotype came up many times. This chain joins TRBV12-3 or TRBV12-4 and TRBJ2-7, with 12 bases lining up with TRBD1. V lost 1 base and J lost 5; bases outside the gene matches: 12. The CDR3 has 18 amino acids. This chain's CDR3 is CASSLEWFGGQGADEQYF. Here the CDR3 DNA reads TGTGCCAGCAGTTTAGAGTGGTTTGGGGGACAGGGGGCTGACGAGCAGTACTTC.

In its sample, this clonotype was seen a few times. A much larger clone sits a single nucleotide away, making a read error possible. This chain uses TRBV3-1 with TRBJ1-1; 9 bases align to TRBD1. The CDR3 has 15 residues. V trimming: 5 bases; J trimming: 1 base; junction bases outside the gene matches: 5. Germline V gene sequence: CDR1 LGHDT, CDR2 YNNKEL (reference sequence). The CDR3 DNA reads as TGTGCCAGCAGCTCGGGACAGGGTAGGAACACTGAAGCTTTCTTT. It is translated as CASSSGQGRNTEAFF.

Ten or more counts support this clonotype. The V gene is TRBV28, the J gene TRBJ1-2, with a weak D call TRBD1 (5 bases). Germline assignment: CDR1 MDHEN and CDR2 SYDVKM. The CDR3 runs 12 residues. With 11 bases removed from V and 7 bases from J, the gap between germline ends came to 17 bases. This CDR3 is CACLDRGSGYTF. The CDR3 DNA is TGTGCCTGCCTCGATAGGGGAAGTGGCTACACCTTC.

As regards this clonotype: This sequence may be a read error, since a much larger clone differs from it by one base. This is likely a read error, given that the CDR3 carries no conserved phenylalanine or tryptophan at its end. The rearrangement uses TRBV5-1 and TRBJ1-1, with D possibly TRBD1 on 5 matching bases. The germline gives CDR1 SGHRS, CDR2 YFSETQ. The CDR3 length is 12 residues. V shed 4 bases and J shed 6 bases, with 10 bases lying between them. CDR3 in amino acids: CASSPLGAEAFL. CDR3 in DNA: TGCGCCAGCAGCCCCCTGGGGGCTGAAGCTTTCCTT.

The rearrangement links TRBV5-6 to TRBJ2-5; TRBD1 agrees at 7 bases. The CDR3 totals 15 residues. Per germline, CDR1 SGHDT and CDR2 YYEEEE. V trimming: 2 bases; J trimming: 1 base; junction bases outside the gene matches: 5. DNA for the CDR3: TGTGCCAGCAGCTTCCAGGGGGTGAGCCAAGAGACCCAGTACTTC. Residues: CASSFQGVSQETQYF.

This clonotype is a singleton in its sample. This chain connects TRBV19 to TRBJ2-3, with D uncertain. Germline V gene sequence: CDR1 LNHDA, CDR2 SQIVND (reference sequence). The CDR3 totals 13 residues. With 8 bases removed from V and 1 base from J, the gap between germline ends came to 10 bases. CDR3 in amino acids: CASGRMGTDTQYF. DNA for the CDR3: TGTGCCAGTGGGCGGATGGGCACAGATACGCAGTATTTT.

The V call is TRBV6-1, the J call TRBJ1-3, with D uncertain. Germline CDR1 MNHNS, CDR2 SASEGT. The CDR3 covers 16 residues. Trimming pared 7 bases from V and 0 bases from J, leaving 16 bases between. The CDR3 DNA follows: TGTGCCAGCACCCACCAGAGTCCGAGCTCTGGAAACACCATATATTTT. Translating it yields CASTHQSPSSGNTIYF.

This clonotype was seen only a few times. CDR3 nucleotides: TGTGCCAGCAGTGGCACCCCACAGGGAGGTACTGAAGCTTTCTTT. Its protein product is CASSGTPQGGTEAFF. This chain uses TRBV12-3 or TRBV12-4 with TRBJ1-1; the D gene is possibly TRBD1 (6 bases). This CDR3 has 15 residues. The V end lost 5 bases, the J end lost 5 bases, and 18 bases lay between the germline ends.

The CDR3 is CAWSVNGAGQPQHF. CDR3 DNA sequence: TGTGCCTGGAGTGTTAATGGGGCTGGTCAGCCCCAGCATTTT. This sequence joins TRBV30 and TRBJ1-5; possibly TRBD1 for D (5 bases). The germline V gene encodes CDR1 GTSNPN and CDR2 SVGIG (reference sequence). CDR3 length equals 14 residues. Trimming pared 0 bases from V and 6 bases from J, leaving 12 bases between.

The chain uses TRBV18 and TRBJ1-2; D is unclear. The CDR3 runs to 15 residues. Germline CDR1 reads KGHSH; CDR2 reads LQKENI. The V gene lost 3 bases and the J gene lost 2 bases, with 13 bases spanning the gap. CDR3 nucleotide sequence: TGTGCCAGCTCACCGGGCCTTGGTACCAACTATGGCTACACCTTC. It translates to CASSPGLGTNYGYTF. Based on the CDR3 plus reference TRBV18 and TRBJ1-2, the full variable domain is NAGVMQNPRHLVRRRGQEARLRCSPMKGHSHVYWYRQLPEEGLKFMVYLQKENIIDESGMPKERFSAEFPKEGPSILRIQQVVRGDSAAYFCASSPGLGTNYGYTFGSGTRLTVV.

The V and J genes are TRBV7-2 and TRBJ2-7; no reliable D call. V lost 6 bases to trimming and J lost 2 bases, with 17 bases between them. This CDR3 comprises 15 residues. The germline CDR1 and CDR2 sequences are SGHTA and FQGNSA. The CDR3 DNA is TGTGCCAGCAGTGCGAACCCGGCCCAACCCTACGAGCAGTACTTC. Protein: CASSANPAQPYEQYF.

CDR3 coding DNA: TGCGCCAGCAGCCGCGGGATGGGGGGGGACACTGAAGCTTTCTTT. It yields the protein CASSRGMGGDTEAFF. The rearrangement links TRBV4-1 to TRBJ1-1; D is perhaps TRBD1 (5 bases). V was clipped by 4 bases and J by 3 bases, with 15 bases between them. The CDR3 is 15 amino acids. Germline V gene data show CDR1 as MGHRA and CDR2 as YSYEKL.

The CDR3 is CASSFLRLAGYEQFF. CDR3 in DNA: TGCGCCAGCAGCTTTCTGAGACTAGCGGGATATGAGCAGTTCTTC. V usage is TRBV5-1 and J usage is TRBJ2-1, with TRBD2 matching over 11 bases. V was pared by 2 bases and J by 8 bases, with 6 bases of the junction left unmatched. The CDR3 covers 15 residues. The germline V gene encodes CDR1 SGHRS and CDR2 YFSETQ.

This clonotype was recorded at least ten times. The chain links TRBV19 to TRBJ1-2; a weak D match, TRBD1 (5 bases). The V gene's germline CDR1 is LNHDA and CDR2 SQIVND (reference sequence). Trimming took off 6 bases at V and 2 bases at J, with 16 bases between the two ends. This CDR3 is 15 amino acids long. CDR3 coding DNA: TGTGCCAGTAGAGCTATCGACAGAAAAAACTATGGCTACACCTTC. It yields the protein CASRAIDRKNYGYTF.